This T cell receptor (beta chain) was captured in a study of T-cell memory formation after mild COVID-19. Findings of the study overall: Chiefly within CM and EM were the contracting CD4+ clones; CD8+ ones were within EMRA.

In the case of this clonotype: Its specificity is unknown.

The CDR3 covers 15 residues. V was clipped by 1 base and J by 1 base, with 10 bases between them. Germline V gene lookup returns CDR1 LGHNA and CDR2 YSLEER. In TCRdb, the 5' RACE reads were re-called with MiXCR into one record per CDR3 protein. The sample lists roughly 320,000 distinct CDR3 sequences; over 25% were seen once. The sequencing input was PBMCs or a T cell subset sorted from them (not recorded which). The chain has TRBV4-3 and TRBJ1-1; D uncertain. This clonotype was sampled from an adult woman who had mild COVID-19 (a few samples of this study predate the infection). Cell type and time point are not known. CDR3 DNA: TGCGCCAGCAGCCAAGTCGCAGTGACGAACACTGAAGCTTTCTTT. Translation: CASSQVAVTNTEAFF.